This T cell receptor (beta chain) is from a study of blood T cells in healthy people across ages. Aged about 6 to 95, donors were systemically healthy Caucasians from Russia. Trimming took 3 bases from V and 13 from J, leaving 18 bases between them. The germline gives CDR1 DFQATT, CDR2 SNEGSKA (reference sequence). CDR3 size: 13 residues. Alongside a J-beta primer mix, a sample-barcoded 5' primer served in a second PCR lasting roughly 6 to 11 cycles. Sequencing recovered at least 3 million CDR3-containing paired-end reads from each sample. TCRdb re-analysed the 5' RACE reads in MiXCR, keeping a single row per CDR3 protein. The table has about 1.6 million distinct CDR3 sequences, roughly 32% seen once.

This clonotype was sampled from a woman between 25 and 40 years old in good health. The chain links TRBV20-1 to TRBJ2-2; D could derive from TRBD1 or TRBD2 (5 bases each). Sequencing was carried out using blood. CDR3 loop: CSASQETGTSLFF. The CDR3, as DNA: TGCAGTGCTAGCCAGGAAACCGGGACGTCGCTGTTTTTT.